The T cell receptor beta chain described here comes from a study of PD-1 blockade in classical Hodgkin lymphoma. The overall study: Nivolumab was given intravenously to patients at 3 mg/kg every 2 weeks. The study, taken as a whole, reports: Reported findings placed baseline TCR diversity lower in newly diagnosed patients (compared with healthy donors).

Patients all relapsed after autologous stem cell transplantation, and there was variation in brentuximab vedotin exposure. TCRdb's table, derived via immunoSEQ multiplex PCR, lists solely in-frame clones and lacks some. The table lists under 70,000 clones, more than 70% of them singletons, with 12% in the top ten. With V trimmed by 0 bases and J by 1 base, 5 bases remained unmatched. Per germline, CDR1 MGHRA and CDR2 YSYEKL. The CDR3 has 17 amino acids. Of note for this clone: What it binds is unknown.

This material consisted of peripheral blood mononuclear cells (PBMCs), taken at baseline. The receptor's source is a human donor with classical Hodgkin lymphoma. The genes are TRBV4-1 and TRBJ2-3, with 9 positions matching TRBD1. The CDR3 region has the DNA TGCGCCAGCAGCCAAGATCAGGACAGGGGCGGCACAGATACGCAGTATTTT. Protein sequence: CASSQDQDRGGTDTQYF.